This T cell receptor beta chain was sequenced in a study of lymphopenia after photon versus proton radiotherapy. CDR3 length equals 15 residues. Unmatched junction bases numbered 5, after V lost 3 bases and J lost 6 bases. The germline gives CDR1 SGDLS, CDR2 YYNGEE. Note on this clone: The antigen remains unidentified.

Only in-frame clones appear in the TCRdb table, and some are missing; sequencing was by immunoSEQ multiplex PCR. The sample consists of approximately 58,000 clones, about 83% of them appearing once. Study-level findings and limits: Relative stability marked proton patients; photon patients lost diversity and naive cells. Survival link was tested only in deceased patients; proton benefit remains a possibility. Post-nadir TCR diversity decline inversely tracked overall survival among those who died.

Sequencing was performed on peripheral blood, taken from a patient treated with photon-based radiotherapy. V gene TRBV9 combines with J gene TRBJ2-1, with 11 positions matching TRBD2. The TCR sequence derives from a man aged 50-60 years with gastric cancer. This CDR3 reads CASSGTSGSLNEQFF. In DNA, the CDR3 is TGTGCCAGCAGCGGAACTAGCGGGAGCCTCAATGAGCAGTTCTTC. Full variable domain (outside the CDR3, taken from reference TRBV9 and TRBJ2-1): DSGVTQTPKHLITATGQRVTLRCSPRSGDLSVYWYQQSLDQGLQFLIQYYNGEERAKGNILERFSAQQFPDLHSELNLSSLELGDSALYFCASSGTSGSLNEQFFGPGTRLTVL.